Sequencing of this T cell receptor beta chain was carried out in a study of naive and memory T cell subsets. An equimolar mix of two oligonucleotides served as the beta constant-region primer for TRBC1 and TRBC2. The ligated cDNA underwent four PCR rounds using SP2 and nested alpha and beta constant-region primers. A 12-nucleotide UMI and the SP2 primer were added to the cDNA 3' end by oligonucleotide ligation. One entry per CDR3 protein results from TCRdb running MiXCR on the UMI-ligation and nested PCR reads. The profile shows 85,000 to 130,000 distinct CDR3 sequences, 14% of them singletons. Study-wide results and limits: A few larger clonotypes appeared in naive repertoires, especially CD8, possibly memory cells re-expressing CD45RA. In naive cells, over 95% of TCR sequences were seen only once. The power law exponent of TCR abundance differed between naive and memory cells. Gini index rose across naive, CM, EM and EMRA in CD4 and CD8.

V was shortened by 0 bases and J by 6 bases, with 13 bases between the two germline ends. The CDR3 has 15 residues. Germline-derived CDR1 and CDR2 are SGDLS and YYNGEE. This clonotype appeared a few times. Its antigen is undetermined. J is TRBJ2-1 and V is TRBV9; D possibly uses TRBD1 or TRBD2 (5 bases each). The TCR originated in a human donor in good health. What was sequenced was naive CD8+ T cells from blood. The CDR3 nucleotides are TGTGCCAGCAGCGTAGGGGGGAGCTTTACCAATGAGCAGTTCTTC. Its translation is CASSVGGSFTNEQFF.